This TCR beta chain emerged from a study of blood T cell repertoires in COVID-19. Sequencing used immunoSEQ multiplex PCR; TCRdb keeps in-frame clones, though not all of them. The sample has 95,000 to 120,000 clones, approximately 81% seen once. This sequence was found in a man aged 50 or older with acute or convalescent COVID-19. The specimen sequenced was peripheral blood.

CDR3 coding DNA: TGTGCCATCAGTGAGATATACAGGGGGGACACTGAAGCTTTCTTT. Amino acid sequence: CAISEIYRGDTEAFF. The V call is TRBV10-3, the J call TRBJ1-1; 8 nucleotides align to TRBD1. This CDR3 region has 15 residues. The V segment lost 2 bases and the J segment 3 bases; nucleotides outside the gene matches: 5. CDR1 is ENHRY, CDR2 SYGVKD, per germline.